A selection of T cell receptor beta chains follows, all from one sample in a study of blood T cell repertoires in COVID-19. Measured with immunoSEQ multiplex PCR; TCRdb has only the in-frame clones, and not every one. The sample has 200,000 to 300,000 clones, 82% seen once. The sequenced material came from peripheral blood. The origin of the receptors is an older woman with active or convalescent COVID-19. Each CDR3 is given with its conserved first and last residue. Fields, in order: D gene, J gene, V gene, clone size, CDR3 protein, CDR3 DNA. A D gene is named only where the DNA matches it firmly. Clone size, where shown, is once, few, many, or a class for clones that have expanded.

d_gene: .; j_gene: TRBJ1-1; v_gene: TRBV7-9; abundance: .; CDR3aa: CASSLVGGVNTEAFF; CDR3nt: TGTGCCAGCAGCTTAGTTGGCGGAGTGAACACTGAAGCTTTCTTT
d_gene: TRBD1; j_gene: TRBJ1-2; v_gene: TRBV7-9; abundance: .; CDR3aa: CASSLVQGAGGYTF; CDR3nt: TGTGCCAGCAGCTTAGTACAGGGGGCAGGTGGCTACACCTTC
d_gene: .; j_gene: TRBJ1-4; v_gene: TRBV28; abundance: .; CDR3aa: CASSSTAPNEKLFF; CDR3nt: TGTGCCAGCAGTTCGACAGCCCCAAATGAAAAACTGTTTTTT
d_gene: .; j_gene: TRBJ1-1; v_gene: TRBV7-2; abundance: .; CDR3aa: CASSLDPPRGTEAFF; CDR3nt: TGTGCCAGCAGCTTAGACCCACCCCGGGGCACTGAAGCTTTCTTT
d_gene: TRBD2; j_gene: TRBJ2-3; v_gene: TRBV18; abundance: .; CDR3aa: CASSRAGTSGSTDTQYF; CDR3nt: TGTGCCAGCTCACGAGCCGGGACTAGCGGTAGCACAGATACGCAGTATTTT
d_gene: .; j_gene: TRBJ1-1; v_gene: TRBV18; abundance: .; CDR3aa: CASSPDRQMNTEAFF; CDR3nt: TGTGCCAGCTCACCAGACCGACAGATGAACACTGAAGCTTTCTTT
d_gene: .; j_gene: TRBJ2-5; v_gene: TRBV11-2; abundance: .; CDR3aa: CASCEVPKETQYF; CDR3nt: TGTGCCAGCTGTGAGGTACCTAAAGAGACCCAGTACTTC
d_gene: .; j_gene: TRBJ2-7; v_gene: TRBV27; abundance: once; CDR3aa: CASSLSFNRVTYEQYF; CDR3nt: TGTGCCAGCAGTTTATCGTTTAACAGGGTCACCTACGAGCAGTACTTC
d_gene: TRBD1; j_gene: TRBJ1-2; v_gene: TRBV27; abundance: .; CDR3aa: CASSSQGARGGYTF; CDR3nt: TGTGCCAGCAGTTCCCAGGGGGCTAGGGGAGGCTACACCTTC
d_gene: .; j_gene: TRBJ1-2; v_gene: TRBV5-6; abundance: .; CDR3aa: CASSLGPYGYTF; CDR3nt: TGTGCCAGCAGCTTGGGTCCTTATGGCTACACCTTC
d_gene: TRBD1; j_gene: TRBJ2-1; v_gene: TRBV7-8; abundance: .; CDR3aa: CASSRQGNEQFF; CDR3nt: TGTGCCAGCAGCCGACAGGGCAATGAGCAGTTCTTC
d_gene: .; j_gene: TRBJ2-3; v_gene: TRBV29-1; abundance: .; CDR3aa: CSGGTASTDTQYF; CDR3nt: TGCAGCGGCGGGACAGCTAGCACAGATACGCAGTATTTT
d_gene: .; j_gene: TRBJ1-5; v_gene: TRBV6-6; abundance: once; CDR3aa: CASSRGYHRSSNQPQHF; CDR3nt: TGTGCCAGCAGTCGCGGGTATCACAGGAGTAGCAATCAGCCCCAGCATTTT
d_gene: TRBD1; j_gene: TRBJ2-5; v_gene: TRBV28; abundance: .; CDR3aa: CASRPGTAQETQYF; CDR3nt: TGTGCCAGCAGACCGGGGACAGCCCAAGAGACCCAGTACTTC
d_gene: TRBD2; j_gene: TRBJ2-5; v_gene: TRBV5-4; abundance: .; CDR3aa: CASSRVSLAGGQETQYF; CDR3nt: TGTGCCAGCAGCCGAGTCTCACTAGCGGGGGGGCAAGAGACCCAGTACTTC
d_gene: TRBD1; j_gene: TRBJ2-7; v_gene: TRBV4-2; abundance: .; CDR3aa: CASSQDQGAPYEQYF; CDR3nt: TGTGCCAGCAGCCAAGACCAGGGGGCGCCCTACGAGCAGTACTTC
d_gene: .; j_gene: TRBJ1-2; v_gene: TRBV7-6; abundance: .; CDR3aa: CASSATPLAGGDYGYTF; CDR3nt: TGTGCCAGCAGCGCTACCCCATTGGCCGGGGGGGACTATGGCTACACCTTC
d_gene: TRBD1; j_gene: TRBJ2-7; v_gene: TRBV19; abundance: once; CDR3aa: CASSIEGTGGYEQYF; CDR3nt: TGTGCCAGTAGTATAGAGGGGACAGGGGGCTACGAGCAGTACTTC
d_gene: .; j_gene: TRBJ1-1; v_gene: TRBV6-1; abundance: .; CDR3aa: CASSETTGNTEAFF; CDR3nt: TGTGCCAGCAGTGAAACGACAGGGAACACTGAAGCTTTCTTT
d_gene: .; j_gene: TRBJ1-2; v_gene: TRBV2; abundance: once; CDR3aa: CASSELSENYGYTF; CDR3nt: TGTGCCAGCAGTGAGCTTTCTGAGAACTATGGCTACACCTTC
d_gene: TRBD1; j_gene: TRBJ1-1; v_gene: TRBV19; abundance: .; CDR3aa: CASSMTGKDTEAFF; CDR3nt: TGTGCCAGTAGTATGACAGGGAAGGACACTGAAGCTTTCTTT
d_gene: .; j_gene: TRBJ1-2; v_gene: TRBV5-6; abundance: .; CDR3aa: CASSLYPNLQGYTF; CDR3nt: TGTGCCAGCAGCTTATATCCCAACCTCCAGGGCTACACCTTC
d_gene: TRBD2; j_gene: TRBJ2-7; v_gene: TRBV6-2/TRBV6-3; abundance: .; CDR3aa: CASSQWGLAGEPSDSEQYF; CDR3nt: TGTGCCAGCAGCCAATGGGGGCTAGCGGGGGAACCCTCGGACTCCGAGCAGTACTTC
d_gene: .; j_gene: TRBJ2-2; v_gene: TRBV10-1; abundance: .; CDR3aa: CATEDLTGELFF; CDR3nt: TGCGCCACGGAGGACCTCACCGGGGAGCTGTTTTTT
d_gene: .; j_gene: TRBJ2-1; v_gene: TRBV21-1; abundance: .; CDR3aa: CASSGPGTSGPNEQFF; CDR3nt: TGTGCCAGCAGCGGCCCCGGGACTAGCGGCCCCAATGAGCAGTTCTTC
d_gene: TRBD1; j_gene: TRBJ2-7; v_gene: TRBV7-9; abundance: once; CDR3aa: CASSPPGQESMGTKQYF; CDR3nt: TGTGCCAGCAGCCCTCCCGGACAGGAATCTATGGGTACGAAGCAGTACTTC
d_gene: .; j_gene: TRBJ1-5; v_gene: TRBV15; abundance: .; CDR3aa: CATSRDWGVGSNQPQHF; CDR3nt: TGTGCCACCAGCAGAGATTGGGGGGTGGGCAGCAATCAGCCCCAGCATTTT
d_gene: TRBD1; j_gene: TRBJ1-2; v_gene: TRBV14; abundance: .; CDR3aa: CASSQGEGQGARYGYTF; CDR3nt: TGTGCCAGCAGCCAAGGCGAAGGACAGGGGGCGAGATATGGCTACACCTTC
d_gene: .; j_gene: TRBJ1-1; v_gene: TRBV29-1; abundance: .; CDR3aa: CSVSGGNTEAFF; CDR3nt: TGCAGCGTAAGCGGGGGGAACACTGAAGCTTTCTTT